Sequencing of this TCR beta chain was carried out in a study of blood T cell repertoires in COVID-19. Overall study context: The cDNA or gDNA used as material had been derived from T cells, B-cell-depleted T cells, or PBMCs.

The method was immunoSEQ multiplex PCR; TCRdb's version includes in-frame clones alone and lacks a portion of them. This table holds under 150,000 clones, approximately 84% found once. Trimming took 9 bases from V and 0 from J; bases not matched to a gene: 3. This CDR3 spans 14 amino acids. CDR1 is ENHRY and CDR2 is SYGVKD in the germline V gene. The chain recombines TRBV10-3 with TRBJ2-3; TRBD2 agrees at 10 bases. Sequences were obtained from peripheral blood. The sequence derives from a man between 60 and 75 years old with acute or convalescent COVID-19. The DNA for the CDR3 is TGTGCCATAACTAGCGGGAATAGCACAGATACGCAGTATTTT. It encodes CAITSGNSTDTQYF.